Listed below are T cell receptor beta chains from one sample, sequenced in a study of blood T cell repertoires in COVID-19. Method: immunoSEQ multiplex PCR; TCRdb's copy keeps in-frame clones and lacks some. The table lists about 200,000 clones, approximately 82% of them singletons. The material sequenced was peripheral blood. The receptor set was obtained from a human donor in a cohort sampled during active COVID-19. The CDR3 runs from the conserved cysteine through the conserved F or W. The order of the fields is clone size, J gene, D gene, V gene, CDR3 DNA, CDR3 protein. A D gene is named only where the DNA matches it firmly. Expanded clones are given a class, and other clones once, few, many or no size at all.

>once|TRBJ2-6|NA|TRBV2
TGTGCCAACGAGGAGGGGCCCCCTGGGGCCAACGTCCTGACTTTC
CANEEGPPGANVLTF
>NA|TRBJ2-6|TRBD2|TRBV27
TGTGCCAGTTACGGGGGGGCGACTGGGGCCAACGTCCTGACTTTC
CASYGGATGANVLTF
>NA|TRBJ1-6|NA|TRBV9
TGTGCCAGCAGCGTAGGCACGAGCTATAATTCACCCCTCCACTTT
CASSVGTSYNSPLHF
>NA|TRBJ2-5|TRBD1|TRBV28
TGTGCCAGCAGTCCCGGGACAGCGCAAAAAGAGACCCAGTACTTC
CASSPGTAQKETQYF
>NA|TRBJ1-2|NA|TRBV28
TGTGCCAGCAGTTTTGGAGGAAACTATGGCTACACCTTC
CASSFGGNYGYTF
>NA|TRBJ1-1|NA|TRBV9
TGTGCCAGCAGCGTAGAAGGGGCCACTGAAGCTTTCTTT
CASSVEGATEAFF
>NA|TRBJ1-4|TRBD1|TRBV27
TGTGCCAGCAGTTTAAGGGGGACAGGGGAAAAACTGTTTTTT
CASSLRGTGEKLFF
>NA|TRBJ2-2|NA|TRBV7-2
TGTGCCAGCAGAGCCCCCAGAACGGGCACCGGGGAGCTGTTTTTT
CASRAPRTGTGELFF
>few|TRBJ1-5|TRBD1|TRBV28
TGTGCCAGCAACCCCGTATCTGGCAGGGGGCTTCAGCCCCAGCATTTT
CASNPVSGRGLQPQHF
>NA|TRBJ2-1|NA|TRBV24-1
TGTGCCACCAGCCCAGCCGAGTCTAGGTACAATGAGCAGTTCTTC
CATSPAESRYNEQFF
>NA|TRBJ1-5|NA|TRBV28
TGTGCCAGCAGTTTACTGGGGGGGTATCAGCCCCAGCATTTT
CASSLLGGYQPQHF
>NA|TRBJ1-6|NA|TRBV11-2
TGTGCCAGCAGCTTAGGGGCCGAAGTAAGAGGGTATAATTCACCCCTCCACTTT
CASSLGAEVRGYNSPLHF
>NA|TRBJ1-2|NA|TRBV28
TGTGCCAGCAGTTCTCCCTATGGCTACACCTTC
CASSSPYGYTF
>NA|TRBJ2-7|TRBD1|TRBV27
TGTGCCAGCAGTCTCCGGACAGGGCGCGAGCAGTACTTC
CASSLRTGREQYF
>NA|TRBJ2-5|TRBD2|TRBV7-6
TGTGCCAGCAGCCCCAGACTAGCGGGCAACCAAGAGACCCAGTACTTC
CASSPRLAGNQETQYF
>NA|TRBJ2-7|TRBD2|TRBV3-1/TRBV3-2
TGTGCCAGCAGCGAGCAGACTAGCGGGGGGGCCTACGAGCAGTACTTC
CASSEQTSGGAYEQYF
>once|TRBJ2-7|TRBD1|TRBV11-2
TGTGCCAGCAGCTCCTTAAAGGGACAGAAGTTTCCCTACGAGCAGTACTTC
CASSSLKGQKFPYEQYF
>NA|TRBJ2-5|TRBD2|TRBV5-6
TGTGCCAGCAGCCCACTGCCGTCGACTAGCGGGACAGAAGAGACCCAGTACTTC
CASSPLPSTSGTEETQYF
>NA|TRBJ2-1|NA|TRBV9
TGTGCCAGCAGCACCACAGGGAATGAGCACAATGAGCAGTTCTTC
CASSTTGNEHNEQFF
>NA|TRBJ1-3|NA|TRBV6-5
TGTGCCAGCAGTACAAACAGGGCTGGAAACACCATATATTTT
CASSTNRAGNTIYF
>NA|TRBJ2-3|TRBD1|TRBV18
TGTGCCAGCTCCTCGGGACAGGGGTCCACAGATACGCAGTATTTT
CASSSGQGSTDTQYF
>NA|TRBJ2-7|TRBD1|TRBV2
TGTGCCAGCAGTGATCCTGGGGACAGAGGCTCCTACGAGCAGTACTTC
CASSDPGDRGSYEQYF
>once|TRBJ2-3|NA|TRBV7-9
TGTGCCAGCAGCCTAAACAGGGAGAGGCAGTATTTT
CASSLNRERQYF
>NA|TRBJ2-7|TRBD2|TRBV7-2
TGTGCCAGCAGCTTTAGCGGGACGGAGGGTGAGCAGTACTTC
CASSFSGTEGEQYF
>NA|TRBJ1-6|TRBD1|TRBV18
TGTGCCAGCTCAACATTACAGGGGTGGACGCAATCCTATAATTCACCCCTCCACTTT
CASSTLQGWTQSYNSPLHF
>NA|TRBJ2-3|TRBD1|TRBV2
TGTGCCAGCAGTGACTCGGACAGGGGGTACACAGATACGCAGTATTTT
CASSDSDRGYTDTQYF
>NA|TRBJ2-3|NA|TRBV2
TGTGCCTCCTGCGAACTAGAGAGCACAGATACGCAGTATTTT
CASCELESTDTQYF
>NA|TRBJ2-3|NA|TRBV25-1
TGTGCCAGCAGTGAATCAGAAGATACGCAGTATTTT
CASSESEDTQYF
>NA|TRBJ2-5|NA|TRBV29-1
TGCAGCGTAAGTGGAGGCGAGACCCAGTACTTC
CSVSGGETQYF
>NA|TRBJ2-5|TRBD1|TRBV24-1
TGTGCCACCAGTGACCTAGGACAGGGCATACAAGAGACCCAGTACTTC
CATSDLGQGIQETQYF
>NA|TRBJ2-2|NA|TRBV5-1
TGCGCCAGCAGCTCCAGGGACACAAACACCGGGGAGCTGTTTTTT
CASSSRDTNTGELFF
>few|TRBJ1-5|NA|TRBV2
TGTGCCAGCAGAAGAGTCGCGGGGTCTGTTCAGCCCCAGCATTTT
CASRRVAGSVQPQHF
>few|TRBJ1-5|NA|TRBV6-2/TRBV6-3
TGTGCCAGCAGTTACTCGGGGGGACGGAATCAGCCCCAGCATTTT
CASSYSGGRNQPQHF
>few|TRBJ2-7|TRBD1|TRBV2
TGTGCCAGCAGAGGACAGGGGTCAACCTACGAGCAGTACTTC
CASRGQGSTYEQYF
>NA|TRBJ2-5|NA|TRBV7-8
TGTGCCAGCAGCTTGGGGGGAGGGGGTGGAGAGACCCAGTACTTC
CASSLGGGGGETQYF
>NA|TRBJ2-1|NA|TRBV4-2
TGTGCCAGCAGCCAAGATCTATCTCCCTACTACAATGAGCAGTTCTTC
CASSQDLSPYYNEQFF
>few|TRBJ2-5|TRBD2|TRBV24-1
TGTGCCACCAGTGATTATATAGCGGGAGGGCCCGCGGAGACCCAGTACTTC
CATSDYIAGGPAETQYF
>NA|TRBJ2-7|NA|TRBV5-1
TGCGCCAGCAGCCCAGCGATTTCCACACGAACGCCGTACTTC
CASSPAISTRTPYF
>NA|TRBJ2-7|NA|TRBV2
TGTGCCAGCAGATTCGGCGTGGTACGTGCAGAGGACGAGCAGTACTTC
CASRFGVVRAEDEQYF
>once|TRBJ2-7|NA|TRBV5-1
TGCGCCAGCGGCCCGGACAGCTCCTACGAGCAGTACTTC
CASGPDSSYEQYF
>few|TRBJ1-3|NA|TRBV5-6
TGTGCCAGCAGCTTGGGCCGTACACGTAACACCATATATTTT
CASSLGRTRNTIYF
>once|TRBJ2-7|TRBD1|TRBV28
TGTGCCAGCCTAGCCCCGACAGGGAGCTCCTACGAGCAGTACTTC
CASLAPTGSSYEQYF
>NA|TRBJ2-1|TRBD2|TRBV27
TGTGCCAGCAGGGGACTAGCGGGACTGTACAATGAGCAGTTCTTC
CASRGLAGLYNEQFF
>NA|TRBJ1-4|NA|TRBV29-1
TGCAGCGTTGGGCAGGACACAAGGACTAATGAAAAACTGTTTTTT
CSVGQDTRTNEKLFF
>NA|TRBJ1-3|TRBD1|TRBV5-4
TGTGCCAGCAGCTTACAGGGGGCGGGTGGAAACACCATATATTTT
CASSLQGAGGNTIYF
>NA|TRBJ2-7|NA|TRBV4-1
TGCGCCAGCAGCCGTCAGTTACAGGAGTATTCCTACGAGCAGTACTTC
CASSRQLQEYSYEQYF
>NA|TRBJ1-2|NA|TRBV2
TGTGCCAGCAGGGGAGGCGGGTCTCGTTTGGCCTATGGCTACACCTTC
CASRGGGSRLAYGYTF
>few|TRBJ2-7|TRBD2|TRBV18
TGTGCCAGCTCCCCATTCAGGGTAGCGGGAGCTGAGGAGCAGTACTTC
CASSPFRVAGAEEQYF
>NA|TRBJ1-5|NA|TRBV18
TGTGCCAGCTCATCTTACAATCAGCCCCAGCATTTT
CASSSYNQPQHF
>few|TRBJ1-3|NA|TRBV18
TGTGCCAGCTCACCAGGGGAAGACAGTTGGTATTTT
CASSPGEDSWYF
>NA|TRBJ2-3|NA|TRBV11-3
TGTGCCAGCAGCTTATTGCAGCGGAGTTCCACAGATACGCAGTATTTT
CASSLLQRSSTDTQYF
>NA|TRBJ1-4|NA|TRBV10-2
TGCGCCAGCAGTGAGCCAAGACAGAATGAAAAACTGTTTTTT
CASSEPRQNEKLFF
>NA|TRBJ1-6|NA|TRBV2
TGTGCCAGCAGTCGGGACATGAATCGGCTCGCACCCCTCCACTTT
CASSRDMNRLAPLHF
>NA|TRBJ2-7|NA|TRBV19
TGTGCCAGTAGTTTCGTCCCAATCCCCCCGCGGGAGCAGTACTTC
CASSFVPIPPREQYF
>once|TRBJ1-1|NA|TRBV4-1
TGCGCCAGCAGCCAAGAGGACAGTTCCACTGAAGCTTTCTTT
CASSQEDSSTEAFF
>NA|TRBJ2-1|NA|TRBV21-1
TGTGCCAGCAGCAACGTAAATCTCTGGAGCTCCTACAATGAGCAGTTCTTC
CASSNVNLWSSYNEQFF
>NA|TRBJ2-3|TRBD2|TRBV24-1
TGTGCCACCAGTGATGATAGCGGGAGAACAGATACGCAGTATTTT
CATSDDSGRTDTQYF